A single sample gave rise to the 26 T cell receptor beta chains below, sequenced in a study of cytomegalovirus exposure and HLA in healthy donors. The primer mix had 60 Vbeta and 13 Jbeta primers. Repertoires were generated with immunoSEQ multiplex PCR, while TCRdb's copy carries only in-frame clones and drops some. The sample's table shows 100,000 to 150,000 clones. The sample taken for sequencing was PBMCs. The receptors originated from a woman in her thirties or forties in good health and CMV-seropositive.

V is TRBV2 and J is TRBJ2-1; 8 bases are a match to TRBD2. Looked up from germline, CDR1 is SNHLY and CDR2 is FYNNEI. The CDR3 length is 16 residues. The junction had 10 bases not matched to a gene; V was cut back by 2 bases and J by 7 bases. CDR3: CASSESGGVKRNEQFF. CDR3 nucleotides: TGTGCCAGCAGTGAATCGGGGGGGGTCAAGAGAAATGAGCAGTTCTTC. The full variable domain, rest sourced from reference TRBV2 and TRBJ2-1, is EPEVTQTPSHQVTQMGQEVILRCVPISNHLYFYWYRQILGQKVEFLVSFYNNEISEKSEIFDDQFSVERPDGSNFTLKIRSTKLEDSAMYFCASSESGGVKRNEQFFGPGTRLTVL.

The chain has TRBV5-4 and TRBJ2-5; 7 bases are a match to TRBD2. V shed 7 bases and J 4 bases; nucleotides not matched to a gene: 10. CDR1 SGHNT and CDR2 YYREEE come from the germline V gene (reference sequence). This CDR3 is 14 amino acids long. The CDR3 DNA reads as TGTGCCAGCGGTCCAGCGGGAAACGGAGAGACCCAGTACTTC. Translation: CASGPAGNGETQYF.

V usage is TRBV30 and J usage is TRBJ2-7, with 7 bases matching TRBD1. CDR3 length equals 14 residues. V shed 1 base, J shed 7 bases, and the junction held 10 bases outside the gene matches. CDR1 and CDR2 from the germline V gene are GTSNPN and SVGIG (reference sequence). CDR3 loop: CAWSEGRGKGEQYF. CDR3 bases: TGTGCCTGGAGTGAAGGCAGGGGGAAGGGGGAGCAGTACTTC.

The chain has TRBV5-1 and TRBJ1-4; 7 bases map to TRBD1. V gave up 3 bases and J gave up 5 bases; unmatched junction bases: 10. Germline CDR1 and CDR2: SGHRS and YFSETQ. The CDR3 extends over 16 amino acids. DNA for the CDR3: TGCGCCAGCAGCTCAACAGGGGATGTGGCAAATGAAAAACTGTTTTTT. It yields the protein CASSSTGDVANEKLFF.

V and J are TRBV7-2 and TRBJ2-7; D is undetermined. The CDR3 spans 14 residues. Trimming removed 3 bases at V and 7 bases at J, with 16 bases between. Germline V gene data show CDR1 as SGHTA and CDR2 as FQGNSA. CDR3 coding DNA: TGTGCCAGCAGCTTTACCGCGGCTCTAGGAGAGCAGTACTTC. Amino acid sequence: CASSFTAALGEQYF.

The J gene is TRBJ2-7, the V gene TRBV7-2; unclear D gene. CDR3 size: 12 residues. V dropped 1 base and J dropped 6 bases, with 7 bases sitting between them. The germline V gene has CDR1 SGHTA and CDR2 FQGNSA. DNA of the CDR3: TGTGCCAGCAGCTTAGGTCGTATCGAGCAGTACTTC. Its protein is CASSLGRIEQYF. Filled out from reference TRBV7-2 and TRBJ2-7, the complete variable domain reads GAGVSQSPSNKVTEKGKDVELRCDPISGHTALYWYRQSLGQGLEFLIYFQGNSAPDKSGLPSDRFSAERTGGSVSTLTIQRTQQEDSAVYLCASSLGRIEQYFGPGTRLTVT.

This chain connects TRBV6-1 to TRBJ2-4; D is undetermined. Trimming left V 4 bases short and J 8 bases short, with 6 bases between. The CDR3 loop spans 11 amino acids. Germline CDR1 is MNHNS and CDR2 is SASEGT. As DNA, the CDR3 is TGTGCCAGCAGTGTTGGGCACATTCAGTACTTC. The encoded protein is CASSVGHIQYF.

V usage is TRBV9 and J usage is TRBJ1-1, with TRBD1 identical over 9 bases. Germline trimming cut 4 bases from V and 5 bases from J; bases unmatched to any gene: 15. Germline V gene lookup returns CDR1 SGDLS and CDR2 YYNGEE. The CDR3 consists of 17 residues. CDR3 coding DNA: TGTGCCAGCAGCCCTCGGACCGGGACAGGGTTGAGGACTGAAGCTTTCTTT. Translated, it gives CASSPRTGTGLRTEAFF.

The chain combines TRBV29-1 with TRBJ2-5; a possible D gene is TRBD2 (5 bases). CDR3 length equals 10 residues. Trimming cost V 2 bases and J 9 bases, with 7 bases left between them. Germline V gives CDR1 SQVTM, CDR2 ANQGSEA. In nucleotides, the CDR3 is TGCAGCGTTGAAAGGGAGTCCCAGTACTTC. It is translated as CSVERESQYF.

The CDR3 spells CEGGQGVPGELFF. The CDR3 bases are TGTGAGGGGGGACAGGGAGTGCCCGGGGAGCTGTTTTTT. The chain links TRBV6-7 to TRBJ2-2; TRBD1 matches at 9 bases. TRBV6-7 falls under the ORF class, with uncertain function. The CDR3 totals 13 residues.

The chain employs TRBV2 and TRBJ2-7; D ambiguous. V lost 6 bases and J 0 bases, leaving 6 bases between the germline ends. The CDR3 loop spans 12 amino acids. The V gene's germline CDR1 is SNHLY and CDR2 FYNNEI. CDR3 in DNA: TGTGCCAGCAGCCTCCTCTCCTACGAGCAGTACTTC. Translating gives CASSLLSYEQYF.

The chain is built from TRBV10-2 and TRBJ2-2, with D perhaps TRBD2 (6 bases). The CDR3 has 12 amino acids. Germline V gene sequence: CDR1 WSHSY, CDR2 SAAADI. Trimming removed 8 bases at V and 6 bases at J, with 10 bases between. CDR3 DNA: TGCGCCAGCCTAGCGTCCCCCGGGGAGCTGTTTTTT. Translated, it gives CASLASPGELFF.

V gene TRBV7-8 combines with J gene TRBJ2-1; 9 bases match TRBD1. The CDR3 has 15 amino acids. Germline trimming cut 1 base from V and 2 bases from J; bases unmatched to any gene: 0. CDR1 SGHVS and CDR2 FQNEAQ come from the germline V gene. The CDR3: CASSLDRGPYNEQFF. CDR3 DNA sequence: TGTGCCAGCAGCTTAGACAGGGGGCCCTACAATGAGCAGTTCTTC. Full variable domain (outside the CDR3, taken from reference TRBV7-8 and TRBJ2-1): GAGVSQSPRYKVAKRGQDVALRCDPISGHVSLFWYQQALGQGPEFLTYFQNEAQLDKSGLPSDRFFAERPEGSVSTLKIQRTQQEDSAVYLCASSLDRGPYNEQFFGPGTRLTVL.

V is TRBV7-7 and J is TRBJ2-5; no definite D call. The CDR3 is made up of 12 amino acids. Germline values: CDR1 SSHAT, CDR2 FNYEAQ (reference sequence). V gave up 3 bases and J gave up 2 bases, with 4 bases separating them. Here the CDR3 reads CASSFGQETQYF. Written as DNA, the CDR3 is TGTGCCAGCAGCTTCGGTCAAGAGACCCAGTACTTC.

CDR3 sequence (DNA): TGCAGCGTCCTTAGCGGGAGTGGGTCCTACGAGCAGTACTTC. This translates into CSVLSGSGSYEQYF. The chain uses TRBV29-1 and TRBJ2-5, with TRBD2 identical over 9 bases. The last part of the DNA fits TRBJ2-7 better; the J call may be wrong. CDR3 size: 14 residues. Looked up from germline, CDR1 is SQVTM and CDR2 is ANQGSEA.

The J gene is TRBJ2-3, the V gene TRBV7-3; D might be TRBD2 (5 bases). The V end lost 3 bases, the J end lost 5 bases, and 9 bases lay between the germline ends. Looked up from germline, CDR1 is SGHTA and CDR2 is FQGTGA. CDR3 length: 13 residues. In DNA form, the CDR3 reads TGTGCCAGCAGCTTGGTCGGGAAAGATACGCAGTATTTT. It yields the protein CASSLVGKDTQYF.

The gene calls are TRBV7-2 and TRBJ2-3; 10 nucleotides line up with TRBD2. CDR3 size: 16 residues. CDR1 and CDR2 (germline): SGHTA, FQGNSA. V shed 4 bases and J 2 bases; nucleotides not matched to a gene: 6. The CDR3 region is CASSSLAGAYTDTQYF. The CDR3 nucleotides are TGTGCCAGCAGCTCTCTAGCGGGAGCCTACACAGATACGCAGTATTTT.

The chain has TRBV29-1 and TRBJ2-5; D not certain. This CDR3 has 14 amino acids. Germline V CDR1 and CDR2: SQVTM, ANQGSEA. V lost 6 bases, J lost 5 bases, and 19 bases lay in between. The DNA for the CDR3 is TGCAGCGTGCCGTCCGATCTTGACGGGGAGACCCAGTACTTC. Translated, it gives CSVPSDLDGETQYF.

The chain recombines TRBV6-1 with TRBJ1-5; D call uncertain. Germline lookup yields CDR1 MNHNS and CDR2 SASEGT. CDR3 length: 12 amino acids. With 3 bases removed from V and 6 bases from J, the gap between germline ends came to 6 bases. CDR3 bases: TGTGCCAGCAGTGATATGGCTCAGCCCCAGCATTTT. Protein product: CASSDMAQPQHF.

The chain links TRBV5-1 to TRBJ2-1; TRBD1 aligns across 9 bases. This CDR3 contains 16 residues. Germline CDR1 and CDR2: SGHRS and YFSETQ. V shed 0 bases, J shed 9 bases, and the junction held 10 bases outside the gene matches. This CDR3 is CASSLAGTGFESEQFF. The CDR3 nucleotides are TGCGCCAGCAGCTTGGCCGGGACAGGGTTTGAGAGTGAGCAGTTCTTC.

The chain joins TRBV5-6 to TRBJ2-5; tentatively, D is TRBD2 (5 bases). The CDR3 is made up of 14 amino acids. With 5 bases removed from V and 5 bases from J, the gap between germline ends came to 16 bases. Germline V gene data show CDR1 as SGHDT and CDR2 as YYEEEE. As DNA, the CDR3 is TGTGCCAGCAGTACAACTAGAGGTGTGGAGACCCAGTACTTC. Translated: CASSTTRGVETQYF.

V usage is TRBV5-1 and J usage is TRBJ1-2, with 8 bases matching TRBD1. The CDR3 has 14 amino acids. V lost 2 bases, J lost 2 bases, and 2 bases stayed unmatched. In germline, CDR1 is SGHRS, CDR2 YFSETQ. In nucleotides, the CDR3 is TGCGCCAGCAGCTTATCAGGGGGCAACTATGGCTACACCTTC. Protein product: CASSLSGGNYGYTF.

The J gene is TRBJ2-3, the V gene TRBV18; no reliable D call. The CDR3 runs 13 residues. Germline V CDR1 and CDR2: KGHSH, LQKENI. Trimming shortened V by 2 bases and J by 7 bases, and 10 bases separated the two germline ends. The CDR3 region is CASSPVVQNTQYF. The CDR3 DNA follows: TGTGCCAGCTCACCAGTTGTTCAAAATACGCAGTATTTT.

The rearrangement joins TRBV11-2 to TRBJ2-1; the D gene is possibly TRBD2 (5 bases). The CDR3 is made up of 16 amino acids. Trimming took off 2 bases at V and 7 bases at J, with 18 bases between the two ends. The V gene's germline CDR1 is SGHAT and CDR2 FQNNGV. CDR3 bases: TGTGCCAGCAGCTTAACAATGGACTCCTCAAGAAATGAGCAGTTCTTC. Its protein is CASSLTMDSSRNEQFF.

The V call is TRBV6-4, the J call TRBJ2-3, with 11 bases that match TRBD2. CDR1 and CDR2 (germline): MRHNA, SNTAGT. The CDR3 length is 16 residues. V lost 2 bases, J lost 3 bases, and 4 bases stayed unmatched. The CDR3 DNA reads as TGTGCCAGCAGTGACACTAGCGGGAGTGGTACAGATACGCAGTATTTT. The encoded protein is CASSDTSGSGTDTQYF.

This chain connects TRBV25-1 to TRBJ2-3; no firm D call. The CDR3 sequence is 12 residues long. Germline V CDR1 and CDR2: MGHDK, SYGVNS. V lost 3 bases, J lost 6 bases, and 7 bases lay in between. For the CDR3, the DNA is TGTGCCAGCAGTGATAGTGCGGATACGCAGTATTTT. This sequence encodes CASSDSADTQYF.